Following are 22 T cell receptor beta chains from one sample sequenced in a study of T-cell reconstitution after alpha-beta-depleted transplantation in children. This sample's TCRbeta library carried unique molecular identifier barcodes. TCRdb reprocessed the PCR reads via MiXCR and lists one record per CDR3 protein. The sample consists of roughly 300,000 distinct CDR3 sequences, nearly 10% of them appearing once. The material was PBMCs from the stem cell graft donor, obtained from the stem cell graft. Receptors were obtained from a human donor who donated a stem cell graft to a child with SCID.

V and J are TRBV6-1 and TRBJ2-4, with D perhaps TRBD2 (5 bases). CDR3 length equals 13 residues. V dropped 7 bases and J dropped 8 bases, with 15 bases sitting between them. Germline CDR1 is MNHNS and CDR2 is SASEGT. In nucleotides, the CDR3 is TGTGCCAGCAAATCGGACTCGACGGACATTCAGTACTTC. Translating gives CASKSDSTDIQYF.

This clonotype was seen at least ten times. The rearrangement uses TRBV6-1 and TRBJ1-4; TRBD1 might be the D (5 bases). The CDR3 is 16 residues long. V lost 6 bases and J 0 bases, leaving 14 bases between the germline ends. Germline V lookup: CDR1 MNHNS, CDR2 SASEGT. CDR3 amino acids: CASSLGGVPTNEKLFF. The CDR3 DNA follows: TGTGCCAGCAGCCTGGGGGGGGTTCCAACTAATGAAAAACTGTTTTTT.

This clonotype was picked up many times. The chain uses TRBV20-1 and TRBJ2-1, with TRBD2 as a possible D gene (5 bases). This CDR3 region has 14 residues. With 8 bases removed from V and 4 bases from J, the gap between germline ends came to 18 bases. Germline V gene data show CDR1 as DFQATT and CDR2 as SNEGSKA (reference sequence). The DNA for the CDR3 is TGCAGTCCTGGTACGCGTGGCGGGTACAATGAGCAGTTCTTC. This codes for CSPGTRGGYNEQFF.

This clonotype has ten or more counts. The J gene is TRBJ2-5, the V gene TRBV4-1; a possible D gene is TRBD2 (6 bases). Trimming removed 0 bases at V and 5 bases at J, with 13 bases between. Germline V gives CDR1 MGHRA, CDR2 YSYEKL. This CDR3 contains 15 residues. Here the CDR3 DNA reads TGCGCCAGCAGCCAAGATGGGAGGACCGGGGAGACCCAGTACTTC. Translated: CASSQDGRTGETQYF.

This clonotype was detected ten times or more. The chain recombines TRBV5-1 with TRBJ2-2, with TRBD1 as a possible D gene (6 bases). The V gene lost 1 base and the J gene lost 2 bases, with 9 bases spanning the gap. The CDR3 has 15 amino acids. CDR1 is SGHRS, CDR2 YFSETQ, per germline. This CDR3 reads CASSLRTVNTGELFF. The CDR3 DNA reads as TGCGCCAGCAGCTTGCGGACAGTTAACACCGGGGAGCTGTTTTTT.

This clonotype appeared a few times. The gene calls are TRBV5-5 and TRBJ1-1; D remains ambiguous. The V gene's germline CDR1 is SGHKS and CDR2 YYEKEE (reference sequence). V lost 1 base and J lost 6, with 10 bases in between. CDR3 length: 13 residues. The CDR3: CASSLPPAAEAFF. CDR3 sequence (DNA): TGTGCCAGCAGCTTGCCTCCGGCCGCTGAAGCTTTCTTT. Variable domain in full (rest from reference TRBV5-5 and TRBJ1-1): DAGVTQSPTHLIKTRGQQVTLRCSPISGHKSVSWYQQVLGQGPQFIFQYYEKEERGRGNFPDRFSARQFPNYSSELNVNALLLGDSALYLCASSLPPAAEAFFGQGTRLTVV.

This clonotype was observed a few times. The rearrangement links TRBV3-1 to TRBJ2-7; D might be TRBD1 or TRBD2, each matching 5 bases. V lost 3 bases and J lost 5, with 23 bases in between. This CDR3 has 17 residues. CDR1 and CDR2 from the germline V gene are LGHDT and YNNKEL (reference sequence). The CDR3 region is CASSHPYGGAGYHEQYF. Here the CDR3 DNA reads TGTGCCAGCAGCCACCCTTATGGGGGAGCAGGGTACCACGAGCAGTACTTC.

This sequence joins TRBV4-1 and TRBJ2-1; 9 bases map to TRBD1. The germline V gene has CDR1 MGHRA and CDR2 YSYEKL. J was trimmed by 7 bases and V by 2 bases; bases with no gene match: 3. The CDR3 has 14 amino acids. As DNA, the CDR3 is TGCGCCAGCAGCCAAATCGGACAGGGGAATGAGCAGTTCTTC. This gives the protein CASSQIGQGNEQFF.

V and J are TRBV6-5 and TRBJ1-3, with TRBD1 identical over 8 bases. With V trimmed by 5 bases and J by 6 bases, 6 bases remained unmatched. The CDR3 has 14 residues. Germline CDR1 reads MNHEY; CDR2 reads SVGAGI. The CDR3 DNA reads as TGTGCCAGCAGTCTCTACAGGGGGGAAAACACCATATATTTT. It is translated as CASSLYRGENTIYF.

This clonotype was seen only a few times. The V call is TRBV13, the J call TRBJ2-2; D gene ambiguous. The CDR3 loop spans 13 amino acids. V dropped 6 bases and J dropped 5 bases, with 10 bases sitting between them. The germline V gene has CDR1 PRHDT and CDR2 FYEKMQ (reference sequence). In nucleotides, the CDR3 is TGTGCCAGCAGTCGCGGTGGGACCGGGGAGCTGTTTTTT. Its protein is CASSRGGTGELFF.

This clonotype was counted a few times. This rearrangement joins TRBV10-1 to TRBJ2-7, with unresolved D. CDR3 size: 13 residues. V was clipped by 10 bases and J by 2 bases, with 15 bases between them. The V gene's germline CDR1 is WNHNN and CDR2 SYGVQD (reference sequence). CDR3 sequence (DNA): TGCGCCACCTCGGACGCGCCGACCTACGAGCAGTACTTC. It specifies CATSDAPTYEQYF.

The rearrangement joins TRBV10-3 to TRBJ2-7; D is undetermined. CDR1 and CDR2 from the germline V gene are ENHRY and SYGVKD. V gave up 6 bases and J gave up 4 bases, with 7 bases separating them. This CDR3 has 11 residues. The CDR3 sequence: CAISIGYEQYF. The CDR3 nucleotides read TGTGCCATCAGCATCGGGTACGAGCAGTACTTC.

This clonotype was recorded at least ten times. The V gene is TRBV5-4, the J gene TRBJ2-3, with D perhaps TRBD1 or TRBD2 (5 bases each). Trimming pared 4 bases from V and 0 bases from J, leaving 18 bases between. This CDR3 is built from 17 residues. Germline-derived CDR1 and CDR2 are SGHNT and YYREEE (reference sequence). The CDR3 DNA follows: TGTGCCAGCAGCAGAGGGACCGACTCGCTTAGCACAGATACGCAGTATTTT. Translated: CASSRGTDSLSTDTQYF.

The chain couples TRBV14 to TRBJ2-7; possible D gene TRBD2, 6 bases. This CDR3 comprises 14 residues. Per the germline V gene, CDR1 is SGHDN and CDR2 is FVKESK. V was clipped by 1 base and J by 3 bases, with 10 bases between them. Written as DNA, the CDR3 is TGTGCCAGCAGCCAAGTCGTGACTAGCTACGAGCAGTACTTC. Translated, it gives CASSQVVTSYEQYF.

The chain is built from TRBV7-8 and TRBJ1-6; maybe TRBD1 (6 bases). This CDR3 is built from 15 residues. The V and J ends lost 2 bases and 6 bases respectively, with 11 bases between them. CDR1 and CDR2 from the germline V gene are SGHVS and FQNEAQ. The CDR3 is CASSLLQGPNSPLHF. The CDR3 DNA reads TGTGCCAGCAGCTTATTACAGGGCCCTAATTCACCCCTCCACTTT.

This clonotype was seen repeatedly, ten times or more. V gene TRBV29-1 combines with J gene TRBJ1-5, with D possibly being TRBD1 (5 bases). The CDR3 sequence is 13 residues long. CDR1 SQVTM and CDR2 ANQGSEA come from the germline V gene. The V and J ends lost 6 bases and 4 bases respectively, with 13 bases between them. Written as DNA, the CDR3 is TGCAGCGTAGCTGGGGGAACTAATCAGCCCCAGCATTTT. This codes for CSVAGGTNQPQHF. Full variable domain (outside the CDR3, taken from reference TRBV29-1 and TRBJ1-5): SAVISQKPSRDICQRGTSLTIQCQVDSQVTMMFWYRQQPGQSLTLIATANQGSEATYESGFVIDKFPISRPNLTFSTLTVSNMSPEDSSIYLCSVAGGTNQPQHFGDGTRLSIL.

Here the CDR3 DNA reads TGTGCCAGCAGTTCGGGCCGGCCGAACACCGGGGAGCTGTTTTTT. Encoded protein: CASSSGRPNTGELFF. The rearrangement joins TRBV12-3 or TRBV12-4 to TRBJ2-2; D is undetermined. This CDR3 spans 15 amino acids. Trimming left V 4 bases short and J 0 bases short, with 9 bases between.

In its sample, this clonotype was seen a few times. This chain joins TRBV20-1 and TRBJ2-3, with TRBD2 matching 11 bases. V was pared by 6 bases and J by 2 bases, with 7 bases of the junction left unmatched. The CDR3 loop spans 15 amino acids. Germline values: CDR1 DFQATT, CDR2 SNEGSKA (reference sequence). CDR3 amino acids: CSARLAGHITDTQYF. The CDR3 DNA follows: TGCAGTGCAAGACTAGCGGGGCATATCACAGATACGCAGTATTTT.

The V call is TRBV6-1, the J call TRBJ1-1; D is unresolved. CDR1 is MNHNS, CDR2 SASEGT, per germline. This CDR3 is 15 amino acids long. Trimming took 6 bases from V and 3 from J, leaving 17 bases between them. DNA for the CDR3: TGTGCCAGCAGGTCAATCCGGGTCCCTGACACTGAAGCTTTCTTT. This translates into CASRSIRVPDTEAFF.

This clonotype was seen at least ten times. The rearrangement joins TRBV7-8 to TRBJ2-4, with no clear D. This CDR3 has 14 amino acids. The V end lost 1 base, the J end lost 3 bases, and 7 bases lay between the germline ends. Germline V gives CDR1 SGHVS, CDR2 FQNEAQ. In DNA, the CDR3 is TGTGCCAGCAGCTTAGTCAGAAACAAAAACATTCAGTACTTC. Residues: CASSLVRNKNIQYF.

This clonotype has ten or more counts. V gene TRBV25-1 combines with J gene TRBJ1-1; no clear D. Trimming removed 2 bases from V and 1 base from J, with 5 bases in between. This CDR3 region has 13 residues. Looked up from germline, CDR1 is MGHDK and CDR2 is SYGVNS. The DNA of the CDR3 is TGTGCCAGCAGTGAAGTGGGGAACACTGAAGCTTTCTTT. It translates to CASSEVGNTEAFF.

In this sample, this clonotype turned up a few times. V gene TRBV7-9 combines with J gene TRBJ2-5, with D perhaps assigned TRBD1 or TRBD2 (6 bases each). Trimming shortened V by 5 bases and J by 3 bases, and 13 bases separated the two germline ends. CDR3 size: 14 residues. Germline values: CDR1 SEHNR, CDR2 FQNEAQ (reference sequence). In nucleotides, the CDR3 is TGTGCCAGCAGCCAAGGGGGGAGAAAAGAGACCCAGTACTTC. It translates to CASSQGGRKETQYF.